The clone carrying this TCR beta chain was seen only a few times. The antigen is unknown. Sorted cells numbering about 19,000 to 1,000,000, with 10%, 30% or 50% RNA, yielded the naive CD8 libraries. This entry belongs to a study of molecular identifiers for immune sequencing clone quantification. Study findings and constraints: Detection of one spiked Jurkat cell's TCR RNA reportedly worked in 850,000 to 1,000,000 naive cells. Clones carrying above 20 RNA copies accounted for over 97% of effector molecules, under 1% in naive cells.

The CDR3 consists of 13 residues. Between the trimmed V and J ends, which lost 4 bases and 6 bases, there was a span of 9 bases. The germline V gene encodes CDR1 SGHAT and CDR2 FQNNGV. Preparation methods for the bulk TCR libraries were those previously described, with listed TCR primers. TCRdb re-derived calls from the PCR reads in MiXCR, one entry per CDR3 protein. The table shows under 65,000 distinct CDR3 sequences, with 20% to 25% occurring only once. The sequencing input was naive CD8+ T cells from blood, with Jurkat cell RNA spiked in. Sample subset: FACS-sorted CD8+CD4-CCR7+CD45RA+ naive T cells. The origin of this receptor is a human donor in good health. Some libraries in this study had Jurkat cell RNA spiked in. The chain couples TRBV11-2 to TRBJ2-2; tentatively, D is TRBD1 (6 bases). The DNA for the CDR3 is TGTGCCAGCAGCTCCTGGGGGCCCGGGGAGCTGTTTTTT. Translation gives CASSSWGPGELFF.